The 22 T cell receptor beta chains below all came from one sample that was sequenced in a study of blood T cell repertoires in COVID-19. The repertoire was sequenced with immunoSEQ multiplex PCR; TCRdb's copy has only in-frame clones and lacks some. Of fewer than 450,000 clones listed, around 90% are singletons. The source material was PBMCs or T cells enriched from blood (not recorded which). These receptors were taken from a woman aged 40 to 50 with acute COVID-19.

The rearrangement joins TRBV2 to TRBJ2-2, with 8 positions matching TRBD2. V was clipped by 7 bases and J by 5 bases; unmatched bases: 18. Germline CDR1 and CDR2: SNHLY and FYNNEI. This CDR3 spans 18 amino acids. The DNA of the CDR3 is TGTGCCAGCACTAAAAGCCGAGCGGGGGTGTCTCGAACCGGGGAGCTGTTTTTT. Protein product: CASTKSRAGVSRTGELFF.

The chain has TRBV6-1 and TRBJ2-5, with D possibly being TRBD2 (6 bases). V was clipped by 0 bases and J by 4 bases, with 12 bases between them. There are 15 residues in the CDR3. CDR1 is MNHNS and CDR2 is SASEGT in the germline V gene. The CDR3 sequence: CASSEAGGVSETQYF. The CDR3 nucleotides read TGTGCCAGCAGTGAAGCGGGCGGGGTGTCAGAGACCCAGTACTTC.

The V call is TRBV7-9, the J call TRBJ2-4; possible D gene TRBD1, 6 bases. V lost 4 bases and J 4 bases, leaving 14 bases between the germline ends. The CDR3 spans 15 residues. Looked up from germline, CDR1 is SEHNR and CDR2 is FQNEAQ (reference sequence). For the CDR3, the DNA is TGTGCCAGCAGCTCAACTATGGACAGTAAAAACATTCAGTACTTC. This sequence encodes CASSSTMDSKNIQYF.

The rearrangement links TRBV5-4 to TRBJ2-5, with 8 bases that match TRBD1. V gave up 3 bases and J gave up 2 bases; unmatched junction bases: 6. The germline V gene encodes CDR1 SGHNT and CDR2 YYREEE (reference sequence). The CDR3 has 15 residues. The CDR3: CASSSRQGRQETQYF. The CDR3 DNA reads TGTGCCAGCAGCTCCCGACAGGGGCGTCAAGAGACCCAGTACTTC.

This clone was found once. This chain joins TRBV15 and TRBJ2-7, with D perhaps matching TRBD2 (5 bases). This CDR3 comprises 14 residues. Looked up from germline, CDR1 is LNHNV and CDR2 is YYDKDF (reference sequence). Deletions cut 1 base from V and 2 bases from J, with 9 bases between. The CDR3 region is CATSRAGNTYEQYF. The CDR3 coding sequence is TGTGCCACCAGCAGAGCGGGGAATACCTACGAGCAGTACTTC.

J is TRBJ2-1 and V is TRBV12-5; 7 bases align to TRBD2. Trimming took 2 bases from V and 8 from J; bases not matched to a gene: 6. Germline V gives CDR1 LGHNT, CDR2 FRNRAP. CDR3 length: 14 amino acids. CDR3 residues: CASGLWGLKDEQFF. The DNA for the CDR3 is TGTGCTAGTGGTTTGTGGGGACTAAAGGATGAGCAGTTCTTC.

This clone occurred once. The chain employs TRBV5-1 and TRBJ2-3; 11 nucleotides line up with TRBD2. Trimming at V came to 1 base and at J to 4 bases, leaving 17 bases not matched to a gene. The germline V gene has CDR1 SGHRS and CDR2 YFSETQ. This CDR3 contains 20 residues. The CDR3 DNA reads as TGCGCCAGCAGCTTGTCAGAGGCCGCTAGCGGGGGGACCCCACCAGATACGCAGTATTTT. Its protein is CASSLSEAASGGTPPDTQYF.

The chain joins TRBV5-1 to TRBJ1-2; TRBD1 agrees at 10 bases. CDR3 size: 15 residues. V lost 0 bases, J lost 7 bases, and 6 bases stayed unmatched. Germline V CDR1 and CDR2: SGHRS, YFSETQ. CDR3 DNA: TGCGCCAGCAGCTTGGGACAGGGGGCAATGGGTGGCTACACCTTC. This encodes CASSLGQGAMGGYTF.

The count of this clone is one. The chain joins TRBV5-4 to TRBJ2-7, with a possible D match to TRBD2 (7 bases). CDR1 and CDR2 from the germline V gene are SGHNT and YYREEE (reference sequence). V was clipped by 1 base and J by 7 bases, with 18 bases between them. The CDR3 contains 15 residues. CDR3: CASSLLWGGAGEQYF. The CDR3 DNA reads as TGTGCCAGCAGCTTGCTTTGGGGGGGGGCCGGGGAGCAGTACTTC.

This chain links TRBV18 with TRBJ1-2, with TRBD1 matching over 9 bases. The CDR3 is 14 amino acids. Trimming at V came to 5 bases and at J to 6 bases, leaving 7 bases not matched to a gene. Germline lookup yields CDR1 KGHSH and CDR2 LQKENI. The CDR3 is CASSSQQGADGYTF. The CDR3, as DNA: TGTGCCAGCTCATCGCAACAGGGGGCGGATGGCTACACCTTC.

This clone occurred once. Other DNA variants within this sample encode the same CDR3. The chain recombines TRBV20-1 with TRBJ2-7, with D possibly TRBD2 on 5 matching bases. The germline V gene has CDR1 DFQATT and CDR2 SNEGSKA (reference sequence). V was cut by 3 bases and J by 3 bases, with 9 bases left in between. This CDR3 is built from 12 residues. In DNA form, the CDR3 reads TGCAGTGCTAGTGCAGGAGGCTACGAGCAGTACTTC. Protein product: CSASAGGYEQYF.

The chain joins TRBV14 to TRBJ2-7, with 9 bases matching TRBD1. This CDR3 has 16 amino acids. J gave up 4 bases and V 4 bases, and 11 bases lay outside the gene matches. In germline, CDR1 is SGHDN, CDR2 FVKESK. DNA for the CDR3: TGTGCCAGCAGCCTACAGGGGGCAGGACCCCTTTACGAGCAGTACTTC. Its protein is CASSLQGAGPLYEQYF.

The chain joins TRBV9 to TRBJ2-2; TRBD2 matches 8 bases. V shed 2 bases and J 2 bases; nucleotides not matched to a gene: 14. CDR3 length: 19 residues. Germline loops: CDR1 SGDLS, CDR2 YYNGEE. The CDR3 DNA is TGTGCCAGCAGCGTCTCGGGAGAGGGGCGGGGGGCTAACACCGGGGAGCTGTTTTTT. Protein sequence: CASSVSGEGRGANTGELFF.

V gene TRBV5-8 combines with J gene TRBJ1-6, with D perhaps TRBD1 (6 bases). V lost 5 bases and J 7 bases, leaving 19 bases between the germline ends. This CDR3 contains 16 residues. Germline V gives CDR1 SGHTS, CDR2 YDEGEE. CDR3 region: CASRAEYTGLNSPLHF. CDR3 nucleotide sequence: TGTGCCAGCAGAGCTGAGTATACAGGGCTGAATTCACCCCTCCACTTT.

This chain joins TRBV5-4 and TRBJ2-2; 7 nucleotides agree with TRBD2. Germline V gene data show CDR1 as SGHNT and CDR2 as YYREEE (reference sequence). The junction had 2 bases not matched to a gene; V was cut back by 0 bases and J by 0 bases. The length of the CDR3 is 16 residues. This chain's CDR3 is CASSLGAGANTGELFF. The CDR3 DNA reads TGTGCCAGCAGCTTGGGGGCGGGGGCGAACACCGGGGAGCTGTTTTTT.

This chain uses TRBV11-2 with TRBJ2-2; TRBD1 matches at 7 bases. The length of the CDR3 is 16 residues. Germline V CDR1 and CDR2: SGHAT, FQNNGV. With V trimmed by 5 bases and J by 6 bases, 12 bases remained unmatched. The DNA for the CDR3 is TGTGCCAGCAGCATGAACGAAAGAGACAGGGCCGGGGAGCTGTTTTTT. It yields the protein CASSMNERDRAGELFF.

The chain links TRBV5-4 to TRBJ2-5; 8 nucleotides align to TRBD1. Unmatched junction bases numbered 15, after V lost 0 bases and J lost 5 bases. The germline gives CDR1 SGHNT, CDR2 YYREEE (reference sequence). This CDR3 contains 18 residues. CDR3 loop: CASSLASGQGMSKETQYF. The CDR3 DNA reads TGTGCCAGCAGCTTGGCGAGCGGACAGGGTATGTCCAAGGAGACCCAGTACTTC.

DNA for the CDR3: TGTGCCAGCAGCTTCAGGGGGAACACCGGGGAGCTGTTTTTT. Translation: CASSFRGNTGELFF. The chain employs TRBV5-4 and TRBJ2-2, with D perhaps matching TRBD1 (6 bases). Trimming took 2 bases from V and 1 from J, leaving 6 bases between them. The CDR3 consists of 14 residues. Germline V gene sequence: CDR1 SGHNT, CDR2 YYREEE (reference sequence).

The genes are TRBV5-6 and TRBJ2-2; 13 bases map to TRBD2. V lost 1 base to trimming and J lost 6 bases; unmatched junction nucleotides: 9. The germline CDR1 and CDR2 sequences are SGHDT and YYEEEE. The CDR3 sequence is 18 residues long. Here the CDR3 DNA reads TGTGCCAGCAGCTTGCCACGACTAGCGGGGGGCCCCGCCGGGGAGCTGTTTTTT. Amino acid sequence: CASSLPRLAGGPAGELFF.

The chain has TRBV20-1 and TRBJ2-1; 12 bases align to TRBD2. With V trimmed by 3 bases and J by 5 bases, 5 bases remained unmatched. CDR3 size: 15 residues. From germline, CDR1 is DFQATT and CDR2 SNEGSKA (reference sequence). CDR3 sequence reads: CSASNLAGGHNEQFF. CDR3 in DNA: TGCAGTGCTAGTAATCTAGCGGGGGGGCACAATGAGCAGTTCTTC.

The V and J genes are TRBV29-1 and TRBJ1-2; the match to TRBD1 covers 7 bases. The CDR3 sequence is 14 residues long. Germline V CDR1 and CDR2: SQVTM, ANQGSEA. V shed 0 bases and J 6 bases; nucleotides not matched to a gene: 7. The CDR3 DNA reads TGCAGCGTTGAAGATCTAGAGACAGGGAATGGCTACACCTTC. It yields the protein CSVEDLETGNGYTF.

V and J are TRBV5-6 and TRBJ2-7; 9 bases are a match to TRBD1. V shed 5 bases, J shed 1 base, and the junction held 4 bases outside the gene matches. There are 14 residues in the CDR3. Germline V CDR1 and CDR2: SGHDT, YYEEEE. This chain's CDR3 is CASRGQGGSYEQYF. CDR3 nucleotides: TGTGCCAGCAGGGGACAGGGAGGGTCCTACGAGCAGTACTTC.